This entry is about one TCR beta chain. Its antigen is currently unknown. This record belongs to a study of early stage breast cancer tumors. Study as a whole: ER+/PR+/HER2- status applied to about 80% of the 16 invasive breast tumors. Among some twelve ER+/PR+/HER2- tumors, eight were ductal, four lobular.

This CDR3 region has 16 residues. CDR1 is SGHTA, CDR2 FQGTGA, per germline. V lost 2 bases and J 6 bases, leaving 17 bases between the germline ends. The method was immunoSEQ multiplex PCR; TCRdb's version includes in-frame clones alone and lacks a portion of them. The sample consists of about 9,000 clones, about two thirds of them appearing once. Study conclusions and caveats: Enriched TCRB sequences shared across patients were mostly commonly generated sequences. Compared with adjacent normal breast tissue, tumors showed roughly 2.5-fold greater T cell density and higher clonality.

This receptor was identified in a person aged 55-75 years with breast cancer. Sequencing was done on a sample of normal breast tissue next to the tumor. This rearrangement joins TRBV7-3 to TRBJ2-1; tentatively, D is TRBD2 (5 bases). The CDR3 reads CASSLVVGGPGNEQFF. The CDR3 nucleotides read TGTGCCAGCAGCTTAGTAGTTGGAGGACCAGGCAATGAGCAGTTCTTC.